Following are 17 T cell receptor beta chains from one sample sequenced in a study of blood T cells in healthy people across ages (dated by TCRdb to the mid-2010s). The method behind the library was 5' RACE. The sequencer was an Illumina HiSeq 2500. The second PCR ran for roughly 6 to 11 cycles and used a J-beta primer mix along with a sample-barcoded 5' primer. Using fastp at Q25 and MiXCR, TCRdb reprocessed the public reads and kept productive beta chains. Merged by CDR3 protein, the rows form single entries marked with the most common genes and DNA. This sample gives hundreds of thousands of distinct CDR3 sequences in total; 25% to 35% of them show up just once. Of the sample, around 14% falls within the top ten clones. Sequencing was performed on blood. The receptors were sampled from a woman of 80 years or more in good health.

This clonotype was recorded at least ten times. J is TRBJ2-7 and V is TRBV7-9, with 8 nucleotides matching TRBD1. This CDR3 is built from 15 residues. Trimming removed 3 bases from V and 0 bases from J; junction bases left unmatched: 4. Germline-derived CDR1 and CDR2 are SEHNR and FQNEAQ (reference sequence). For the CDR3, the DNA is TGTGCCAGCAGCTTCGGGGACAGGAGCTCCTACGAGCAGTACTTC. Translated: CASSFGDRSSYEQYF.

This chain links TRBV21-1 with TRBJ1-5. TRBV21-1 is labeled a pseudogene. The CDR3 is made up of 11 amino acids. This chain's CDR3 is CASSSAQPQHF. Written as DNA, the CDR3 is TGTGCCAGCAGCTCGGCTCAGCCCCAGCATTTT.

As regards this clonotype: A much larger clonotype is one base distant, so this may be a read error. The CDR3 reads CATTLAGVSDEQFF. CDR3 nucleotides: TGTGCCACAACCCTAGCGGGGGTTTCCGATGAGCAGTTCTTC. This rearrangement joins TRBV12-3 or TRBV12-4 to TRBJ2-1; TRBD2 aligns across 10 bases. Trimming at V came to 10 bases and at J to 8 bases, leaving 11 bases not matched to a gene. CDR3 length equals 14 residues.

The V call is TRBV20-1, the J call TRBJ1-1; D uncertain. The V and J ends lost 3 bases and 0 bases respectively, with 11 bases between them. Germline V gives CDR1 DFQATT, CDR2 SNEGSKA (reference sequence). The CDR3 contains 14 residues. The CDR3 loop is CSARVQKLNTEAFF. The CDR3 DNA follows: TGCAGTGCTAGGGTACAGAAGTTGAACACTGAAGCTTTCTTT.

There are a few counts of this clonotype. The chain combines TRBV12-3 or TRBV12-4 with TRBJ2-5; D is unresolved. This CDR3 has 13 amino acids. With 4 bases removed from V and 5 bases from J, the gap between germline ends came to 11 bases. For the CDR3, the DNA is TGTGCCAGCAGTTACGGGCCTTGGGAGACCCAGTACTTC. Translated: CASSYGPWETQYF.

This clonotype has only one observation. Given a much more abundant clone one base away, this may be a read error. The rearrangement joins TRBV6-5 to TRBJ1-2, with D maybe TRBD1 (5 bases). The germline V and J ends were trimmed by 6 bases and 7 bases, with 15 bases remaining between them. This CDR3 region has 13 residues. Germline V CDR1 and CDR2: MNHEY, SVGAGI. CDR3 in amino acids: CASRYSAGFGYTF. In DNA, the CDR3 is TGTGCCAGCAGGTACAGCGCAGGGTTTGGCTACACCTTC.

This clonotype was counted ten times or more. This chain connects TRBV4-1 to TRBJ1-2; D ambiguous. The V gene lost 0 bases and the J gene lost 7 bases, with 21 bases spanning the gap. CDR3 size: 17 residues. Germline loops: CDR1 MGHRA, CDR2 YSYEKL. CDR3 region: CASSQEGKGGKLGGYTF. CDR3 in DNA: TGCGCCAGCAGCCAAGAGGGTAAAGGCGGGAAGCTGGGTGGCTACACCTTC.

In this sample, this clonotype turned up many times. The chain joins TRBV10-3 to TRBJ1-2; no definite D call. V lost 0 bases and J 2 bases, leaving 4 bases between the germline ends. This CDR3 is built from 13 residues. Germline V gene lookup returns CDR1 ENHRY and CDR2 SYGVKD. The CDR3 loop is CAISESRNYGYTF. The CDR3 DNA is TGTGCCATCAGTGAGTCGAGGAACTATGGCTACACCTTC.

This chain uses TRBV5-1 with TRBJ1-1, with 9 bases fitting TRBD1. This CDR3 region has 18 residues. CDR1 SGHRS and CDR2 YFSETQ come from the germline V gene. The V gene end was trimmed by 3 bases and the J gene end by 7 bases; junction bases not matched to a gene: 19. The CDR3 DNA is TGCGCCAGCAGCTCTACTGTGCTCCGGGACAGGGAATATCTTGAAGCTTTCTTT. The encoded protein is CASSSTVLRDREYLEAFF. Using reference TRBV5-1 and TRBJ1-1 for the parts outside the CDR3, the full variable domain is KAGVTQTPRYLIKTRGQQVTLSCSPISGHRSVSWYQQTPGQGLQFLFEYFSETQRNKGNFPGRFSGRQFSNSRSEMNVSTLELGDSALYLCASSSTVLRDREYLEAFFGQGTRLTVV.

This clonotype appeared many times. The chain employs TRBV4-2 and TRBJ1-4; D is ambiguous. CDR3 size: 14 residues. Germline V gene sequence: CDR1 LGHNA, CDR2 YNFKEQ. Trimming removed 1 base from V and 8 bases from J, with 11 bases in between. The DNA for the CDR3 is TGTGCCAGCAGCCAAGGTGTTTTGGGAGAAAAACTGTTTTTT. Its protein is CASSQGVLGEKLFF.

Many counts were recorded for this clonotype. The V and J genes are TRBV20-1 and TRBJ1-4; D is unclear. CDR3 size: 13 residues. In germline, CDR1 is DFQATT, CDR2 SNEGSKA (reference sequence). V was shortened by 5 bases and J by 5 bases, with 12 bases between the two germline ends. Written as DNA, the CDR3 is TGCAGTGCTGGCCGGGCCCCAAATGAAAAACTGTTTTTT. It translates to CSAGRAPNEKLFF.

In its sample, this clonotype was seen many times. This chain connects TRBV28 to TRBJ2-7; 12 bases map to TRBD2. J lost 2 bases, V lost 9 bases, and 11 bases had no gene match. Germline-derived CDR1 and CDR2 are MDHEN and SYDVKM. The CDR3 runs 16 residues. CDR3 residues: CASLRTSGDRTYEQYF. Written as DNA, the CDR3 is TGTGCCAGTCTTCGGACTAGCGGGGATAGAACCTACGAGCAGTACTTC.

The gene calls are TRBV11-2 and TRBJ2-6; D unresolved. Trimming left V 1 base short and J 1 base short, with 8 bases between. The CDR3 runs 16 residues. Germline CDR1 and CDR2: SGHAT and FQNNGV. CDR3 sequence (DNA): TGTGCCAGCAGCTTAGGCATGGGATCTGGGGCCAACGTCCTGACTTTC. Translation gives CASSLGMGSGANVLTF.

This clonotype was observed at least ten times. CDR3: CASSFAGKETQYF. DNA for the CDR3: TGCGCCAGCAGCTTCGCAGGGAAGGAGACCCAGTACTTC. The V and J genes are TRBV5-1 and TRBJ2-5, with D tentatively TRBD1 (5 bases). The germline V and J ends were trimmed by 2 bases and 5 bases, with 10 bases remaining between them. CDR1 and CDR2 (germline): SGHRS, YFSETQ. The CDR3 runs to 13 residues.

Comment on this clonotype: This may arise from a read error, as a much more abundant clone is one base away. The chain employs TRBV29-1 and TRBJ1-1, with D unclear. The CDR3 has 9 residues. The germline gives CDR1 SQVTM, CDR2 ANQGSEA. The V end lost 7 bases, the J end lost 8 bases, and 8 bases lay between the germline ends. The CDR3 sequence is CSAAPEAFF. The CDR3 nucleotides read TGCAGCGCTGCCCCCGAAGCTTTCTTT.

The genes are TRBV2 and TRBJ2-1, with TRBD2 matching over 10 bases. After removal of 4 bases from V and 0 bases from J, the junction contained 6 bases not matched to a gene. This CDR3 is 17 amino acids long. In germline, CDR1 is SNHLY, CDR2 FYNNEI. The CDR3 coding sequence is TGTGCCAGCAGTGTAGCGGGGGGCTTGAGCTCCTACAATGAGCAGTTCTTC. Translation: CASSVAGGLSSYNEQFF.

The chain recombines TRBV20-1 with TRBJ1-5; perhaps TRBD1 as D (5 bases). V was trimmed by 5 bases and J by 0 bases, leaving 8 bases between them. This CDR3 has 13 amino acids. Germline CDR1 DFQATT, CDR2 SNEGSKA (reference sequence). This CDR3 reads CSAAGVSNQPQHF. CDR3 DNA sequence: TGCAGTGCTGCGGGGGTTAGCAATCAGCCCCAGCATTTT.